This T cell receptor (beta chain) comes out of a study of cytomegalovirus exposure and HLA in healthy donors. The CDR3 consists of 13 residues. Germline values: CDR1 SGHKS, CDR2 YYEKEE (reference sequence). The germline V and J ends were trimmed by 4 bases and 3 bases, with 7 bases remaining between them. A multiplex PCR was run with 60 Vbeta primers and 13 Jbeta primers. Generated by immunoSEQ multiplex PCR, the TCRdb table keeps only in-frame clones and is missing some. The sample holds over 150,000 clones, 70% to 85% seen once. The gene calls are TRBV5-5 and TRBJ2-2; D is undetermined. The sequenced sample consisted of PBMCs. This sequence originates from a woman in her fifties or sixties in good health and CMV-seropositive. The CDR3 here is CASSPTYTGELFF. Here the CDR3 DNA reads TGTGCCAGCAGCCCTACCTACACCGGGGAGCTGTTTTTT.